The 23 T cell receptor beta chains below were found in one sample sequenced in a study of OX40 agonist ivuxolimab in advanced cancers. This table comes from immunoSEQ multiplex PCR, and its TCRdb copy is limited to in-frame clones, with some not included. The repertoire holds roughly 49,000 clones, with approximately 91% as singletons. The sample was CD4+ or CD8+ T cells sorted from blood, taken in a trial of the OX40 agonist ivuxolimab. These receptors came from an adult with an advanced solid tumor such as melanoma, head and neck, liver or kidney cancer.

The CDR3, as DNA: TGTGCCAGCAGCCCGTCCTCGGGACAACTCTCTGGGGCCAACGTCCTGACTTTC. Its protein product is CASSPSSGQLSGANVLTF. The rearrangement joins TRBV9 to TRBJ2-6; D may be TRBD1 (6 bases). This CDR3 is built from 18 residues. The V and J ends lost 4 bases and 0 bases respectively, with 17 bases between them. The germline V gene has CDR1 SGDLS and CDR2 YYNGEE. The full variable domain, in which reference TRBV9 and TRBJ2-6 provide the parts outside the CDR3, is DSGVTQTPKHLITATGQRVTLRCSPRSGDLSVYWYQQSLDQGLQFLIQYYNGEERAKGNILERFSAQQFPDLHSELNLSSLELGDSALYFCASSPSSGQLSGANVLTFGAGSRLTVL.

The rearrangement joins TRBV4-1 to TRBJ2-5, with unresolved D. Trimming shortened V by 4 bases and J by 4 bases, and 10 bases separated the two germline ends. The CDR3 loop spans 13 amino acids. Looked up from germline, CDR1 is MGHRA and CDR2 is YSYEKL. The CDR3 here is CASSRLGSETQYF. The CDR3 coding sequence is TGCGCCAGCAGCCGATTAGGTTCAGAGACCCAGTACTTC.

The chain joins TRBV19 to TRBJ2-2; the D gene could be TRBD1 or TRBD2 (5 bases each). Germline loops: CDR1 LNHDA, CDR2 SQIVND (reference sequence). Deletions cut 5 bases from V and 4 bases from J, with 14 bases between. The length of the CDR3 is 15 residues. In nucleotides, the CDR3 is TGTGCCAGTAGTTCCTCCGGGACCGCCACCGGGGAGCTGTTTTTT. Its protein is CASSSSGTATGELFF.

About this clone: Other DNA sequences in the same sample also yield this CDR3. This chain links TRBV19 with TRBJ2-5, with 8 bases matching TRBD1. Trimming cost V 3 bases and J 5 bases; bases outside gene matches: 5. Germline loops: CDR1 LNHDA, CDR2 SQIVND (reference sequence). The CDR3 runs to 14 residues. As DNA, the CDR3 is TGTGCCAGTAGTATTACCGGGACAGGCGAGACCCAGTACTTC. Protein product: CASSITGTGETQYF.

This rearrangement joins TRBV29-1 to TRBJ2-7, with TRBD1 identical over 8 bases. The ends lost 4 bases at V and 5 bases at J; junction bases unmatched: 4. Germline values: CDR1 SQVTM, CDR2 ANQGSEA. CDR3 length: 12 residues. The CDR3 sequence is CSVVRGRNEQYF. CDR3 bases: TGCAGCGTTGTCAGGGGGCGGAACGAGCAGTACTTC.

CDR3 bases: TGTGCCAGCTCACCACGGGGCGTCTACAATGAGCAGTTCTTC. This gives the protein CASSPRGVYNEQFF. The genes are TRBV18 and TRBJ2-1; a weak D match, TRBD1 (5 bases). The germline V gene has CDR1 KGHSH and CDR2 LQKENI. This CDR3 has 14 amino acids. V lost 1 base and J 3 bases, leaving 7 bases between the germline ends.

The V and J genes are TRBV27 and TRBJ1-6, with TRBD1 matching over 8 bases. The V gene end was trimmed by 4 bases and the J gene end by 6 bases; junction bases not matched to a gene: 2. The V gene's germline CDR1 is MNHEY and CDR2 SMNVEV (reference sequence). The CDR3 has 14 residues. The CDR3 sequence: CASSWGQANSPLHF. The DNA of the CDR3 is TGTGCCAGCAGTTGGGGACAGGCTAATTCACCCCTCCACTTT.

V gene TRBV7-3 combines with J gene TRBJ2-1; 9 bases map to TRBD1. The V gene's germline CDR1 is SGHTA and CDR2 FQGTGA. There are 17 residues in the CDR3. Trimming at V came to 2 bases and at J to 8 bases, leaving 13 bases not matched to a gene. The CDR3 protein is CASSLGNRGLVMDEQFF. DNA of the CDR3: TGTGCCAGCAGCTTAGGAAACAGGGGGCTCGTTATGGATGAGCAGTTCTTC.

The chain uses TRBV7-2 and TRBJ2-5; 8 bases match TRBD2. CDR1 and CDR2 from the germline V gene are SGHTA and FQGNSA. The CDR3 extends over 15 amino acids. V shed 6 bases and J 2 bases; nucleotides not matched to a gene: 8. CDR3: CASSFGGAQQETQYF. CDR3 in DNA: TGTGCCAGCAGTTTCGGGGGGGCCCAGCAAGAGACCCAGTACTTC.

The rearrangement uses TRBV5-5 and TRBJ1-5, with 8 nucleotides matching TRBD1. After removal of 4 bases from V and 7 bases from J, the junction contained 13 bases not matched to a gene. In germline, CDR1 is SGHKS, CDR2 YYEKEE (reference sequence). The CDR3 is 16 residues long. The DNA for the CDR3 is TGTGCCAGCAGCCCACGAGTAGGACAGGGTCCGCAGCCCCAGCATTTT. Translated, it gives CASSPRVGQGPQPQHF.

V gene TRBV5-4 combines with J gene TRBJ1-2; D is uncertain. Germline values: CDR1 SGHNT, CDR2 YYREEE (reference sequence). The CDR3 runs to 13 residues. The V and J ends lost 1 base and 4 bases respectively, with 8 bases between them. This CDR3 reads CASSLPSTYGYTF. CDR3 sequence (DNA): TGTGCCAGCAGCTTGCCGTCGACCTATGGCTACACCTTC.

Regarding this clone: The same CDR3 is also encoded by other DNA sequences in this sample. The CDR3 coding sequence is TGTGCCAGCAGCTTAGTAGCAGGGAACACTGAAGCTTTCTTT. Translating it yields CASSLVAGNTEAFF. The chain is built from TRBV7-9 and TRBJ1-1; D is unclear. Germline CDR1 is SEHNR and CDR2 is FQNEAQ (reference sequence). The CDR3 sequence is 14 residues long. V gave up 1 base and J gave up 1 base, with 7 bases separating them.

The J gene is TRBJ1-4, the V gene TRBV10-3; D call uncertain. The V gene's germline CDR1 is ENHRY and CDR2 SYGVKD. Trimming took off 3 bases at V and 0 bases at J, with 11 bases between the two ends. The CDR3 length is 16 residues. The DNA of the CDR3 is TGTGCCATCAGTGACAAGAGGCCCCCAACTAATGAAAAACTGTTTTTT. Its protein is CAISDKRPPTNEKLFF.

This clone was observed a single time. The chain links TRBV5-1 to TRBJ1-1, with D possibly being TRBD1 (6 bases). Trimming took off 0 bases at V and 7 bases at J, with 13 bases between the two ends. The CDR3 is 14 amino acids. The germline CDR1 and CDR2 sequences are SGHRS and YFSETQ. CDR3 sequence (DNA): TGCGCCAGCAGCTTGGGGGGGGCGAGCGGTGAAGCTTTCTTT. Translation gives CASSLGGASGEAFF.

The chain is built from TRBV28 and TRBJ2-4; the match to TRBD1 covers 7 bases. Germline assignment: CDR1 MDHEN and CDR2 SYDVKM. The CDR3 length is 15 residues. The V and J ends lost 8 bases and 2 bases, in that order; junction bases with no gene match: 9. The DNA for the CDR3 is TGTGCCAGCGAAGACGCGGACAGGCCCAAAAACATTCAGTACTTC. Amino acid sequence: CASEDADRPKNIQYF.

This chain joins TRBV6-5 and TRBJ2-2; 10 bases map to TRBD2. Germline loops: CDR1 MNHEY, CDR2 SVGAGI. This CDR3 comprises 15 residues. V was pared by 2 bases and J by 7 bases, with 4 bases of the junction left unmatched. The CDR3 region is CASSYSGGGIGELFF. CDR3 coding DNA: TGTGCCAGCAGTTACAGCGGGGGGGGGATCGGGGAGCTGTTTTTT.

The chain employs TRBV21-1 and TRBJ2-3. TRBV21-1 is a recognized pseudogene. The CDR3 sequence is 19 residues long. The CDR3 is CASSKRVIRGARTLDTQYF. For the CDR3, the DNA is TGTGCCAGCAGCAAAAGGGTTATTAGAGGGGCACGAACCCTAGATACGCAGTATTTT.

Details on this clone: One junction end disagrees with the germline gene, perhaps due to a read error. The chain is built from TRBV7-7 and TRBJ2-2; no clear D. The CDR3 covers 14 residues. The V gene's germline CDR1 is SSHAT and CDR2 FNYEAQ (reference sequence). The CDR3, as DNA: TGTGCTAGCAGCGACGGGTTTTCCACCGGGGAGCTGTTTTTT. Translated: CASSDGFSTGELFF. Variable domain in full (rest from reference TRBV7-7 and TRBJ2-2): GAGVSQSPRYKVTKRGQDVTLRCDPISSHATLYWYQQALGQGPEFLTYFNYEAQPDKSGLPSDRFSAERPEGSISTLTIQRTEQRDSAMYRCASSDGFSTGELFFGEGSRLTVL.

The rearrangement links TRBV5-8 to TRBJ2-1, with 8 bases identical to TRBD1. Trimming cost V 0 bases and J 8 bases; bases outside gene matches: 4. This CDR3 contains 14 residues. Per germline, CDR1 SGHTS and CDR2 YDEGEE. The CDR3 DNA reads as TGTGCCAGCAGCTTGGGACAGGGGTTAGATGAGCAGTTCTTC. Amino acid sequence: CASSLGQGLDEQFF.

The V gene is TRBV18, the J gene TRBJ2-3; unclear D gene. The V gene's germline CDR1 is KGHSH and CDR2 LQKENI. The V end lost 3 bases, the J end lost 5 bases, and 6 bases lay between the germline ends. The CDR3 contains 12 residues. CDR3 loop: CASSPREDTQYF. CDR3 sequence (DNA): TGTGCCAGCTCACCTAGGGAAGATACGCAGTATTTT.

The chain combines TRBV27 with TRBJ2-1; 7 nucleotides match TRBD1. Germline CDR1 MNHEY, CDR2 SMNVEV (reference sequence). J was trimmed by 2 bases and V by 7 bases; bases with no gene match: 5. The CDR3 sequence is 14 residues long. CDR3 amino acids: CASIPGTAYNEQFF. The CDR3 nucleotides read TGTGCCAGCATTCCCGGGACAGCCTACAATGAGCAGTTCTTC.

This chain uses TRBV14 with TRBJ1-1, with D perhaps TRBD1 (6 bases). The ends were cut back, 1 base at V and 5 bases at J, with 14 bases in the middle. The CDR3 contains 15 residues. Germline V CDR1 and CDR2: SGHDN, FVKESK. The DNA of the CDR3 is TGTGCCAGCAGCCAAGTAACGGGGGCTTGGACTGAAGCTTTCTTT. Its protein is CASSQVTGAWTEAFF.

The gene calls are TRBV5-4 and TRBJ1-6, with D hard to call. Trimming pared 4 bases from V and 10 bases from J, leaving 12 bases between. The CDR3 totals 13 residues. CDR1 SGHNT and CDR2 YYREEE come from the germline V gene (reference sequence). CDR3 sequence: CASSTWTNSPLHF. CDR3 DNA sequence: TGTGCCAGCAGCACCTGGACTAACTCACCCCTCCACTTT.